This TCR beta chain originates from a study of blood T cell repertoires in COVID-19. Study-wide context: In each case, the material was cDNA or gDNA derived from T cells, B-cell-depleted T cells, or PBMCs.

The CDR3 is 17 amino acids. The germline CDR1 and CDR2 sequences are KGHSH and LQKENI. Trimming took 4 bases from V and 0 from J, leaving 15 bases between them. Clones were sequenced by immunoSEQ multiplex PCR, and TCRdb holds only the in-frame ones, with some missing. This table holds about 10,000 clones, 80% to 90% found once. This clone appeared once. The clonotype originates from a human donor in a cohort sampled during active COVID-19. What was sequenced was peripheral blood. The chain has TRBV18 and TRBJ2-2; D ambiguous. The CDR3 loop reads CASSLPDKFANTGELFF. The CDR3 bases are TGTGCCAGCTCACTACCTGACAAGTTCGCGAACACCGGGGAGCTGTTTTTT.